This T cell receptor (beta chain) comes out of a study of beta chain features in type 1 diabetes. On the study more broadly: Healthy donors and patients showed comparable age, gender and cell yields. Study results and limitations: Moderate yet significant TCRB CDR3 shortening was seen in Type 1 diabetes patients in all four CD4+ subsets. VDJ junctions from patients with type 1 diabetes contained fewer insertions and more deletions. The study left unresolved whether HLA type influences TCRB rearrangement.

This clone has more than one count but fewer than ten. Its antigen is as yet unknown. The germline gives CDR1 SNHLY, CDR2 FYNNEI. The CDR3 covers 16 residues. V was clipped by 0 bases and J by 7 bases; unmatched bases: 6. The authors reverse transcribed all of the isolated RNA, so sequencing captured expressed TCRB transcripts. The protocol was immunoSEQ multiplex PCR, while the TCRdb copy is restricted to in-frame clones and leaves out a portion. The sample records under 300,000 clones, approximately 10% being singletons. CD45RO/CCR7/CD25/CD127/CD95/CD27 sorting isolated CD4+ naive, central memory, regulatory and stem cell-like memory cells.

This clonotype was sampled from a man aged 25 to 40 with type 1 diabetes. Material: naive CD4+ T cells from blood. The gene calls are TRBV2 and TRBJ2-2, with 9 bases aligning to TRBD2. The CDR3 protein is CASSEAASGAGGELFF. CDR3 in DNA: TGTGCCAGCAGTGAAGCGGCTAGCGGGGCCGGCGGGGAGCTGTTTTTT.